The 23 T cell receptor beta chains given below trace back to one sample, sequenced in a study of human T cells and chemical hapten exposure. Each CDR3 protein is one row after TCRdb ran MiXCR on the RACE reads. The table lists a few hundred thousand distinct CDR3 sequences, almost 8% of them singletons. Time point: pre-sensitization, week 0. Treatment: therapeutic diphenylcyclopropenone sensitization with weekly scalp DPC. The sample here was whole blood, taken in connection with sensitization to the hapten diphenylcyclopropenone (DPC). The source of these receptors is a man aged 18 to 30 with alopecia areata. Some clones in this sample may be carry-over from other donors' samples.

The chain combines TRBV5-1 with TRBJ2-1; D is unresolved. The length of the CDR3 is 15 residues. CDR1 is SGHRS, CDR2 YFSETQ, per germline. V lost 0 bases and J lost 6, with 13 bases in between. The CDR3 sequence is CASSLDDPARNEQFF. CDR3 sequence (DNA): TGCGCCAGCAGCTTGGATGACCCGGCCCGCAATGAGCAGTTCTTC.

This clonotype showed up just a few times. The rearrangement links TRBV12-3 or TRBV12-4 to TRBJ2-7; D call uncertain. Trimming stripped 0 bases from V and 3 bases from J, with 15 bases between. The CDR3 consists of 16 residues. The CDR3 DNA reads TGTGCCAGCAGTTTAGCGCTCCCTTTTTCGGGCTACGAGCAGTACTTC. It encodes CASSLALPFSGYEQYF.

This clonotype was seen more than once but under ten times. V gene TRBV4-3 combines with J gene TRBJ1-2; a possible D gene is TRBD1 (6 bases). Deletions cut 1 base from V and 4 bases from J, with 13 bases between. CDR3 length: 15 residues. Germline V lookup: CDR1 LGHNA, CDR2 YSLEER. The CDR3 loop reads CASSQGTARSYGYTF. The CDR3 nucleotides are TGCGCCAGCAGCCAAGGGACAGCCAGGTCCTATGGCTACACCTTC.

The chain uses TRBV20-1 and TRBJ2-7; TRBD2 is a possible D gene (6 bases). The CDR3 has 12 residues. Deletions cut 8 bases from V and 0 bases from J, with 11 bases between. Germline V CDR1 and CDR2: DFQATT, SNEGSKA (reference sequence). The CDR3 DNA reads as TGCAGTCGGATCGGGGGCTCCTACGAGCAGTACTTC. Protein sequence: CSRIGGSYEQYF.

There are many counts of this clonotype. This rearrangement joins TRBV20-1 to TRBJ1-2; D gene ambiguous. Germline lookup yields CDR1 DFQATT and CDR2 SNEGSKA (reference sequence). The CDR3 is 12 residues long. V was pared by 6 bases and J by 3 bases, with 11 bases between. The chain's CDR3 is CSAAQDYYGYTF. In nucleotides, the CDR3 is TGCAGTGCGGCCCAGGATTACTATGGCTACACCTTC.

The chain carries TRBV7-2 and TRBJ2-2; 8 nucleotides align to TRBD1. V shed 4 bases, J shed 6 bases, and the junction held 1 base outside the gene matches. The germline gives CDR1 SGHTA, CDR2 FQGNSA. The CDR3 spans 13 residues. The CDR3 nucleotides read TGTGCCAGCAGCTCGACAGGGGCCGGGGAGCTGTTTTTT. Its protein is CASSSTGAGELFF.

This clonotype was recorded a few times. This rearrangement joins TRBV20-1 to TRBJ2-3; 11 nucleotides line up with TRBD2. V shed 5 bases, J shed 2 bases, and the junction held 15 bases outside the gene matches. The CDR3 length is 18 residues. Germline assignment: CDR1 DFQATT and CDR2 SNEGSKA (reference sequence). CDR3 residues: CSAPVSGGAFVLTDTQYF. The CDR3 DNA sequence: TGCAGTGCTCCCGTTAGCGGGGGGGCTTTTGTCCTCACAGATACGCAGTATTTT.

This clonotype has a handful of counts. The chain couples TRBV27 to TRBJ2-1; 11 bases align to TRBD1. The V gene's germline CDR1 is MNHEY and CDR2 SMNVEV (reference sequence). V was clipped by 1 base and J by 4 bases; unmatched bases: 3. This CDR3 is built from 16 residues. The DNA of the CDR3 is TGTGCCAGCAGTTTATGGGGGGACAGGGGGTACAATGAGCAGTTCTTC. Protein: CASSLWGDRGYNEQFF.

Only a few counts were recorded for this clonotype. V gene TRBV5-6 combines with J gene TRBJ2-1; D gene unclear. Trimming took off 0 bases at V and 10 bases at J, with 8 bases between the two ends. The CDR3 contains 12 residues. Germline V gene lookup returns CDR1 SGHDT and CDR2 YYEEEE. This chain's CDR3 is CASSLDYHEQFF. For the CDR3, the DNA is TGTGCCAGCAGCTTGGACTACCACGAGCAGTTCTTC. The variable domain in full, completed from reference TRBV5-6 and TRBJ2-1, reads DAGVTQSPTHLIKTRGQQVTLRCSPKSGHDTVSWYQQALGQGPQFIFQYYEEEERQRGNFPDRFSGHQFPNYSSELNVNALLLGDSALYLCASSLDYHEQFFGPGTRLTVL.

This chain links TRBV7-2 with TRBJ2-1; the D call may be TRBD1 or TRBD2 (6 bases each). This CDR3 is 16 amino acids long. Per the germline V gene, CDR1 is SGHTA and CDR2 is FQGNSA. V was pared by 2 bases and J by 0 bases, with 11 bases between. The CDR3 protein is CASSLRGASSYNEQFF. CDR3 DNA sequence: TGTGCCAGCAGCTTAAGGGGGGCTAGCTCCTACAATGAGCAGTTCTTC.

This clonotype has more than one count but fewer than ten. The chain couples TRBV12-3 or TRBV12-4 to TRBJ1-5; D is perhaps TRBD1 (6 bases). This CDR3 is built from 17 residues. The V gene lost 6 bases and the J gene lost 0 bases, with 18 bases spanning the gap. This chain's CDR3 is CASSPSQGSYSNQPQHF. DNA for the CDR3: TGTGCCAGCAGCCCTTCACAGGGTTCGTATAGCAATCAGCCCCAGCATTTT.

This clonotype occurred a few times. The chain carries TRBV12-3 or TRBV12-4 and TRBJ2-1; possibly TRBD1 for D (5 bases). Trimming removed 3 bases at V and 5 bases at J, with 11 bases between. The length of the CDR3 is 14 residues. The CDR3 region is CASSFINRNNEQFF. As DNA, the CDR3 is TGTGCCAGCAGTTTCATTAACAGGAACAATGAGCAGTTCTTC.

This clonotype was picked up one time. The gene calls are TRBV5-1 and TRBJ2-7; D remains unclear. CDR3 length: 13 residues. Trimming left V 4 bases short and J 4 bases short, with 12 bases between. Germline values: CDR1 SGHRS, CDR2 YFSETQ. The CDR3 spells CASSPNVGYEQYV. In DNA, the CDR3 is TGCGCCAGCAGCCCGAACGTCGGATACGAGCAGTACGTC.

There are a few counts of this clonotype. The DNA of the CDR3 is TGTGCCAGCAGCCAAGATTGGCAGGGTGGGGAAAAACTGTTTTTT. This encodes CASSQDWQGGEKLFF. The chain combines TRBV14 with TRBJ1-4; a weak D match, TRBD1 (5 bases). CDR3 length: 15 residues. Trimming removed 0 bases at V and 8 bases at J, with 13 bases between. CDR1 SGHDN and CDR2 FVKESK come from the germline V gene.

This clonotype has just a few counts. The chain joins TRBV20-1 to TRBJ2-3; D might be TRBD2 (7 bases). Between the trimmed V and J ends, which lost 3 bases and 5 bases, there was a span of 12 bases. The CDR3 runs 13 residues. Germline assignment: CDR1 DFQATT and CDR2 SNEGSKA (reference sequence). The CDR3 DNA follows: TGCAGTGCTAGTAGGGGGGGCGGAGATACGCAGTATTTT. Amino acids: CSASRGGGDTQYF.

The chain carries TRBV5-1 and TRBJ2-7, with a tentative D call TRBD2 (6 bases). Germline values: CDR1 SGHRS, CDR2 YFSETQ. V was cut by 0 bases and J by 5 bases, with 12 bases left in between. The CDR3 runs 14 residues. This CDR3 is CASSLVLARDEQYV. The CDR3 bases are TGCGCCAGCAGCTTGGTACTAGCCCGGGACGAGCAGTACGTC.

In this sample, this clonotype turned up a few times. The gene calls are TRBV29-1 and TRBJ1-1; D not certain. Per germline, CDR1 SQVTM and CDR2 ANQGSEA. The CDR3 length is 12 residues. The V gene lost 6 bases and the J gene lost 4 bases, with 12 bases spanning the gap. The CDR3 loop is CSVERMGTEAFF. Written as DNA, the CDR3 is TGCAGCGTGGAAAGGATGGGCACTGAAGCTTTCTTT.

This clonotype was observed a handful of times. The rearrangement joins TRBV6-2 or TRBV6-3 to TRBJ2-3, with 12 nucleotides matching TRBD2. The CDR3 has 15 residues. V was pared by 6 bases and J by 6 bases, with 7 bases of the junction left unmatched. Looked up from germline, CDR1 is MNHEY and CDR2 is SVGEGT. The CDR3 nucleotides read TGTGCCAGCAGCCTAGCGGGGGGGCGTATCGATACGCAGTATTTT. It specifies CASSLAGGRIDTQYF.

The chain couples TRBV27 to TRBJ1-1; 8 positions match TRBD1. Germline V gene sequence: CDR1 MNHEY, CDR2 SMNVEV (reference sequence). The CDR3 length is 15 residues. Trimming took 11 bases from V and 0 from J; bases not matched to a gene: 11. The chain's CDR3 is CAVCDRGRMNTEAFF. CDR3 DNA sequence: TGTGCCGTGTGCGACAGGGGCCGGATGAACACTGAAGCTTTCTTT.

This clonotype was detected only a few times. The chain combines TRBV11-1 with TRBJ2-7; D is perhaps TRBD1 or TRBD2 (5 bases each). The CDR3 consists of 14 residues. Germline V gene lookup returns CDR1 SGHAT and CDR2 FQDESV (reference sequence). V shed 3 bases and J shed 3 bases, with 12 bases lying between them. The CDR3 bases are TGTGCCAGCAGCTTGCCGGGACGGATCTACGAGCAGTACTTC. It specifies CASSLPGRIYEQYF.

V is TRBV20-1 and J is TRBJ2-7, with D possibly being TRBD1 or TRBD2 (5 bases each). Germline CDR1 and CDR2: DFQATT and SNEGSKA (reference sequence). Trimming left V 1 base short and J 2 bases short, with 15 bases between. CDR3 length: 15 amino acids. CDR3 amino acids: CSARGGTSTPYEQYF. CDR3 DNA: TGCAGTGCTAGAGGGGGGACGTCGACACCCTACGAGCAGTACTTC.

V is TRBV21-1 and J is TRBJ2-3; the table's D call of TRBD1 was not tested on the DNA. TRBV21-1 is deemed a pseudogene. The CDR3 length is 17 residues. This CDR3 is CASSKVRQVVFTDTQYF. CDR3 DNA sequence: TGTGCCAGCAGCAAAGTTCGACAGGTAGTATTCACAGATACGCAGTATTTT.

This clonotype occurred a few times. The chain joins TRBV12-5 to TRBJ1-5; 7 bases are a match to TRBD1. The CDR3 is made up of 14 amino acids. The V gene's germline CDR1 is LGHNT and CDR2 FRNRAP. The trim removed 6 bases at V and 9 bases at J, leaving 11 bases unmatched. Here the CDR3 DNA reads TGTGCTAGTGGCCATGGGACAGACGGGCGGCCCCAGCATTTT. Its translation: CASGHGTDGRPQHF.